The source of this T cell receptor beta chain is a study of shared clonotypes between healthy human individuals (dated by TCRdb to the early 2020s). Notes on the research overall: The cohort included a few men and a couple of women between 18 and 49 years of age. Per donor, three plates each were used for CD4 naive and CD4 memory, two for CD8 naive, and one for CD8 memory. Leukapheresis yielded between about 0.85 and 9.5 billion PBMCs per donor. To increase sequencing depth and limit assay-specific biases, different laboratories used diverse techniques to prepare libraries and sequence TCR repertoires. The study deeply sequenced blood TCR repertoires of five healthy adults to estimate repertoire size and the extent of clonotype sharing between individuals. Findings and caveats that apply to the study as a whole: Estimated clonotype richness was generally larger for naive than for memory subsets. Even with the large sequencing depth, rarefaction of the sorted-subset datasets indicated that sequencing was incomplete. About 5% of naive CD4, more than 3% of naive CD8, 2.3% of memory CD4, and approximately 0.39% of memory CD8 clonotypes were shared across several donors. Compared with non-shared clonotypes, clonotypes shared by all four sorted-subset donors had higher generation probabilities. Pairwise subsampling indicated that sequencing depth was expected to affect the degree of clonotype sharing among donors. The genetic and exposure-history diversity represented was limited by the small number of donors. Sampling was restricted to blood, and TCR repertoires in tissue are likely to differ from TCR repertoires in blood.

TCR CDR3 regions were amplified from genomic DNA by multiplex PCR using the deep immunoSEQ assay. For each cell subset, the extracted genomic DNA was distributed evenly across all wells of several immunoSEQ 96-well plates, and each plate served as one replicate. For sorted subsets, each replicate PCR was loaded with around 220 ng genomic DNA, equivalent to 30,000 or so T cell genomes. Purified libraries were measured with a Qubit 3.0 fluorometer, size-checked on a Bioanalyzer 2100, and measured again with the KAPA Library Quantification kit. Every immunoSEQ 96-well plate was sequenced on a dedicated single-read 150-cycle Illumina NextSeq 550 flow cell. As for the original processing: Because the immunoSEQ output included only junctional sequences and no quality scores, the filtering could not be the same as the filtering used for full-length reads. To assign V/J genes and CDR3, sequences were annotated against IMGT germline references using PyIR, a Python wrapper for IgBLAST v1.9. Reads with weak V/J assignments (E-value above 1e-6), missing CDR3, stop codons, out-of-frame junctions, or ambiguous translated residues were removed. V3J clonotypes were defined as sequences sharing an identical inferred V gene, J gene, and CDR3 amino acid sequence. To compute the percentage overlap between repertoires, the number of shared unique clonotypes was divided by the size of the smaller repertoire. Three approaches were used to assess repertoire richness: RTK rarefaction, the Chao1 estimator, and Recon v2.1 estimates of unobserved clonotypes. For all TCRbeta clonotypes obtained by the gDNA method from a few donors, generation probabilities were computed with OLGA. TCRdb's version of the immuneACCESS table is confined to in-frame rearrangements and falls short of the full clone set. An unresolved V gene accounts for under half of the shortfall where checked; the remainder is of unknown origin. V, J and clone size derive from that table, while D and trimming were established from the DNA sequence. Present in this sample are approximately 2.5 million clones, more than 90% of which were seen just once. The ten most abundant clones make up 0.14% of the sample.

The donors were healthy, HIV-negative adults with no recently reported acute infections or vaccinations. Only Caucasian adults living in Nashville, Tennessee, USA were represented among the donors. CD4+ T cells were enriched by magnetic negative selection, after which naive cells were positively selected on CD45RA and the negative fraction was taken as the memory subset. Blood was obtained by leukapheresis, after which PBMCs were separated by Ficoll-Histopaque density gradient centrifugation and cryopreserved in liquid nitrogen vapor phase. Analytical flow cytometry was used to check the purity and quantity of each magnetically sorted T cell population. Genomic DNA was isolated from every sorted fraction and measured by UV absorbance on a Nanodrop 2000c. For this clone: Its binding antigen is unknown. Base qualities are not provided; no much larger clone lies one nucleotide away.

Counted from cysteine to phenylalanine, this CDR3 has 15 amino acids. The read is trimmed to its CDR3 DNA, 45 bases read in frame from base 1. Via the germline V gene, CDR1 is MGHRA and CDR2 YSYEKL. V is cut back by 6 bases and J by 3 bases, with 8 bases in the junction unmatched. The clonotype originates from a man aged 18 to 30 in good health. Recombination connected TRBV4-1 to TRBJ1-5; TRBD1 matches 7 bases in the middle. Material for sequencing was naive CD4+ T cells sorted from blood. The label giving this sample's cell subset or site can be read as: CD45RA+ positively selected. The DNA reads TGCGCCAGCAGGACGCTGACAGGGAACAATCAGCCCCAGCATTTT. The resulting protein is CASRTLTGNNQPQHF.